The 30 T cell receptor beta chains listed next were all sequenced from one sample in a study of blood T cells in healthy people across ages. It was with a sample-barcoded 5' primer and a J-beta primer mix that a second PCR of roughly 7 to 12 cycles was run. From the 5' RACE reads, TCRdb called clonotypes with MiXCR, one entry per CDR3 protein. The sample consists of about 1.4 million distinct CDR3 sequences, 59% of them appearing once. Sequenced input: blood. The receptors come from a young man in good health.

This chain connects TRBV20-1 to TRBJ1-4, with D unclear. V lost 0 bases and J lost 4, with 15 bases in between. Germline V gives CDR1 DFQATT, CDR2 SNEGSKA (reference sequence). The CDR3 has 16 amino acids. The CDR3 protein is CSAREVSRLRNEKLFF. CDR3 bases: TGCAGTGCTAGAGAGGTCAGCAGGCTCCGTAATGAAAAACTGTTTTTT.

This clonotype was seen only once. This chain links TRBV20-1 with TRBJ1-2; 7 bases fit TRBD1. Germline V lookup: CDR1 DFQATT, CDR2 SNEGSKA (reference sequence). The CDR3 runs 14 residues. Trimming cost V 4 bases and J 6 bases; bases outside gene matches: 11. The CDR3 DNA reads TGCAGTGCTAAAATGGACAGGCTTGGACATGGCTACACCTTC. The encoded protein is CSAKMDRLGHGYTF.

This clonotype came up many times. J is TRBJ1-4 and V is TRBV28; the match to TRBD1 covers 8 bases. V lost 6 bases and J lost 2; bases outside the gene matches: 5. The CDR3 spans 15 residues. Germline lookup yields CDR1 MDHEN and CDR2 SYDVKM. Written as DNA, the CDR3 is TGTGCCAGCAGATCAAGACAGGGGACTAATGAAAAACTGTTTTTT. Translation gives CASRSRQGTNEKLFF. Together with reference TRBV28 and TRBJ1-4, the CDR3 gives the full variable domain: DVKVTQSSRYLVKRTGEKVFLECVQDMDHENMFWYRQDPGLGLRLIYFSYDVKMKEKGDIPEGYSVSREKKERFSLILESASTNQTSMYLCASRSRQGTNEKLFFGSGTQLSVL.

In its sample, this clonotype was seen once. CDR3: CASKNSSNEKLFF. The CDR3 nucleotides read TGTGCCAGCAAGAACAGCAGTAATGAAAAACTGTTTTTT. This chain joins TRBV12-3 or TRBV12-4 and TRBJ1-4; D unresolved. V was clipped by 7 bases and J by 4 bases, with 10 bases between them. The CDR3 runs 13 residues.

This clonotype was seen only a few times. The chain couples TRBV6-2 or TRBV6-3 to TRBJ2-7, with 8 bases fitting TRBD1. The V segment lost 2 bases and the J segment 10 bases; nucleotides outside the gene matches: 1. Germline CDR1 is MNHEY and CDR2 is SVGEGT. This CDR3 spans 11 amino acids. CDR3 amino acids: CASSYGTGQYF. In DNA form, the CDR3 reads TGTGCCAGCAGTTACGGGACAGGACAGTACTTC.

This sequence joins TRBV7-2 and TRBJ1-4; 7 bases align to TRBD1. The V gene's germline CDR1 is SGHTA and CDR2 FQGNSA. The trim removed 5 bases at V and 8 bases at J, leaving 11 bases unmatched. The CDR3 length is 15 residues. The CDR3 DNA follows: TGTGCCAGCAGCGGTGCCAGGGGGACTTTGGAAAAACTGTTTTTT. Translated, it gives CASSGARGTLEKLFF.

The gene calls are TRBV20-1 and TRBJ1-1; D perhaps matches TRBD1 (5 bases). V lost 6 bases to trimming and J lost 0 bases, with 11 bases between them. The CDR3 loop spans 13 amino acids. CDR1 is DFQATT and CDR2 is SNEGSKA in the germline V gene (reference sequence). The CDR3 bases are TGCAGTGCCACAGACAGTTTGAACACTGAAGCTTTCTTT. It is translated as CSATDSLNTEAFF.

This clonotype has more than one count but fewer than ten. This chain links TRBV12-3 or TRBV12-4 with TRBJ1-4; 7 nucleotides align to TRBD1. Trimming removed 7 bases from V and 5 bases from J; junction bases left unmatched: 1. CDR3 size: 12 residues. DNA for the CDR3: TGTGCCAGCACCAGGGGGAATGAAAAACTGTTTTTT. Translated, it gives CASTRGNEKLFF.

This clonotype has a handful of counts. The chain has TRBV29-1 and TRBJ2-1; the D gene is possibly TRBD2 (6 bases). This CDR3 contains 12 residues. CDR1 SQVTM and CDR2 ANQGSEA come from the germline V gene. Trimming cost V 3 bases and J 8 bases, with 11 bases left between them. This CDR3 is CSVETGDYEQFF. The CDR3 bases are TGCAGCGTTGAGACGGGAGACTATGAGCAGTTCTTC.

The CDR3: CASSLIDRRGPGELFF. Here the CDR3 DNA reads TGTGCCAGCAGCCTCATTGACCGGCGGGGTCCCGGGGAGCTGTTTTTT. The chain recombines TRBV12-3 or TRBV12-4 with TRBJ2-2, with D possibly being TRBD2 (6 bases). Trimming cost V 6 bases and J 6 bases, with 20 bases left between them. This CDR3 has 16 amino acids.

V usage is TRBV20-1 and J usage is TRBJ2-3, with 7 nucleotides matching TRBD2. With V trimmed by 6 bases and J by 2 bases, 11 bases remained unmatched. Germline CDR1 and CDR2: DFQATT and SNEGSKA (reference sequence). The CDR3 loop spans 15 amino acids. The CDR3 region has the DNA TGCAGTGCCGCCCGGGGTCGGGGGGTCACAGATACGCAGTATTTT. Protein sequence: CSAARGRGVTDTQYF.

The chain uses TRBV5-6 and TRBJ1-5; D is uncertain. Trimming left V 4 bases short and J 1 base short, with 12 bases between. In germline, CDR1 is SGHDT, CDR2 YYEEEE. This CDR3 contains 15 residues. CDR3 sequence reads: CASSPGRASNQPQHF. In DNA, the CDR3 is TGTGCCAGCAGCCCCGGTAGGGCAAGCAATCAGCCCCAGCATTTT.

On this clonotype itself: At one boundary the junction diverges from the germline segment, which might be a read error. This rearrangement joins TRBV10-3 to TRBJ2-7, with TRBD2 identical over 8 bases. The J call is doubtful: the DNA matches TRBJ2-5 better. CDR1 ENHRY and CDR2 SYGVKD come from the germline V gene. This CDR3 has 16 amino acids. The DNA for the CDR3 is TGTGCCATCAGTGGGTATTCGCGGGGGGACCAAGGGACCCAGTACTTC. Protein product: CAISGYSRGDQGTQYF.

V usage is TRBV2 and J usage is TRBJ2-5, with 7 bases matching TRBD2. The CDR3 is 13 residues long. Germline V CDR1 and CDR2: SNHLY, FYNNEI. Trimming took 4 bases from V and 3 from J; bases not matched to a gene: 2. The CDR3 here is CASSVRGEETQYF. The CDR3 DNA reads TGTGCCAGCAGTGTCCGGGGGGAAGAGACCCAGTACTTC.

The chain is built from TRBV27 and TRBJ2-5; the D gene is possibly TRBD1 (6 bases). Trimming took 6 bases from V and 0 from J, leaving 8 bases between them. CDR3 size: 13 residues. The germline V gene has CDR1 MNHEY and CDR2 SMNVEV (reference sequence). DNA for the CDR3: TGTGCCAGCAGCCGGACAGACCAAGAGACCCAGTACTTC. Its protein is CASSRTDQETQYF.

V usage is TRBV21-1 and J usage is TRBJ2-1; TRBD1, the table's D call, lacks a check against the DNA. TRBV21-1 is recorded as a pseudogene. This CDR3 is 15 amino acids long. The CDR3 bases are TGTGCCAGCAGCACGCCGGGACCCCTCTCCAATGAGCAGTTCTTC. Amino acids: CASSTPGPLSNEQFF.

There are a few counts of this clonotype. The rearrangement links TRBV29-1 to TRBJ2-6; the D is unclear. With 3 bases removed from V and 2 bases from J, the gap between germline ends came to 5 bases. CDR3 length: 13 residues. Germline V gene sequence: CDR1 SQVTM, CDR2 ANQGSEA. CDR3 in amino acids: CSVDAAGANVLTF. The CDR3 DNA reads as TGCAGCGTTGATGCCGCTGGGGCCAACGTCCTGACTTTC.

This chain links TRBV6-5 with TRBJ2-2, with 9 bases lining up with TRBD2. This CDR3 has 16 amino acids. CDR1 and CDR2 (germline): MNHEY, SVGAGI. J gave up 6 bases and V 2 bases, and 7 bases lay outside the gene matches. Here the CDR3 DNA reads TGTGCCAGCAGTTACCTCCGGACTAGCGACTCCGGGGAGCTGTTTTTT. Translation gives CASSYLRTSDSGELFF.

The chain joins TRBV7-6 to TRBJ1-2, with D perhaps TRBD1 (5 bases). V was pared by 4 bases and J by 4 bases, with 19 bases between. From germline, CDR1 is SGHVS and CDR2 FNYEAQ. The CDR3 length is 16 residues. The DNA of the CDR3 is TGTGCCAGCAGCTGGGGCCCCAGACAGACTCTCTATGGCTACACCTTC. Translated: CASSWGPRQTLYGYTF.

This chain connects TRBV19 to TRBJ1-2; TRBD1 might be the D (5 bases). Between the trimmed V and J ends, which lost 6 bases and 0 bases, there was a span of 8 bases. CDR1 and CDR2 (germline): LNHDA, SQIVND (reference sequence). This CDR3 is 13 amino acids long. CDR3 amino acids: CASRDTTNYGYTF. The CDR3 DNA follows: TGTGCCAGTAGGGACACCACTAACTATGGCTACACCTTC.

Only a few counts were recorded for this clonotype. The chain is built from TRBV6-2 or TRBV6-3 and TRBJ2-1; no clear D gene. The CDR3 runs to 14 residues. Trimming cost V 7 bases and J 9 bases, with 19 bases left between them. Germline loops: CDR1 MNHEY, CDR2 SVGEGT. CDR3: CASTQQVRFGEQFF. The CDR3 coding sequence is TGTGCCAGCACCCAGCAAGTAAGGTTTGGTGAGCAGTTCTTC.

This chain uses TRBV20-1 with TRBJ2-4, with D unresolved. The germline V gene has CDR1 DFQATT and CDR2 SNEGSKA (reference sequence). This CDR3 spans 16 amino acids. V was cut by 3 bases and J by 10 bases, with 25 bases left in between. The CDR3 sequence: CSASGPRLVGMLIQYF. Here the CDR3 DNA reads TGCAGTGCTAGTGGCCCCAGGCTTGTGGGGATGTTGATTCAGTACTTC.

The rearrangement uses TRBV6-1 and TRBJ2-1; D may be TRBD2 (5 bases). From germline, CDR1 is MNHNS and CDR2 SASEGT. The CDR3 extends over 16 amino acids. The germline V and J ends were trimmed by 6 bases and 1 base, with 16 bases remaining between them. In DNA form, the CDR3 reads TGTGCCAGCAGCCCCGGGGTAGGAACGTCCTACAATGAGCAGTTCTTC. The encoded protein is CASSPGVGTSYNEQFF.

This chain's CDR3 is CASSTSPVNEQFF. Here the CDR3 DNA reads TGCGCCAGCAGCACTAGCCCCGTGAATGAGCAGTTCTTC. The chain carries TRBV5-1 and TRBJ2-1, with TRBD2 as a possible D gene (6 bases). The CDR3 loop spans 13 amino acids. V lost 4 bases and J 7 bases, leaving 12 bases between the germline ends. CDR1 SGHRS and CDR2 YFSETQ come from the germline V gene.

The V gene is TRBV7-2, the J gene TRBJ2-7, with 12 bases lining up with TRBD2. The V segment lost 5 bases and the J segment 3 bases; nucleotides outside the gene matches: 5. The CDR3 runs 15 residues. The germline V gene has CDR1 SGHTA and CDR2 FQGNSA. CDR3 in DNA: TGTGCCAGCAGCATGACTAGCGGGGGATTCTACGAGCAGTACTTC. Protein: CASSMTSGGFYEQYF.

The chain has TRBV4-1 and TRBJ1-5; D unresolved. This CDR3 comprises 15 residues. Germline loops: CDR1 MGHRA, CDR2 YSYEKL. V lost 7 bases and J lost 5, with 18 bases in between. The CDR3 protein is CASTENALNDQPQHF. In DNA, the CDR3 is TGCGCCAGCACCGAAAATGCATTAAACGATCAGCCCCAGCATTTT.

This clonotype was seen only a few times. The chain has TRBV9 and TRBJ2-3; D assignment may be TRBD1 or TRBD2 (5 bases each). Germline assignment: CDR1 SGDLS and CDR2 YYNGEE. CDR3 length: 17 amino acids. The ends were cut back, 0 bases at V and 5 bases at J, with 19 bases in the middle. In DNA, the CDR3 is TGTGCCAGCAGCGTAGGTTCTCAGGGACGAGGGATAGATACGCAGTATTTT. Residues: CASSVGSQGRGIDTQYF.

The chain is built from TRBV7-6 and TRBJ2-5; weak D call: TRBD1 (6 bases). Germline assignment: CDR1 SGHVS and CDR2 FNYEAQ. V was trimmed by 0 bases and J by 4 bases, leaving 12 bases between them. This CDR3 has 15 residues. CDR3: CASSLATGWAETQYF. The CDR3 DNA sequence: TGTGCCAGCAGCTTAGCCACAGGGTGGGCAGAGACCCAGTACTTC.

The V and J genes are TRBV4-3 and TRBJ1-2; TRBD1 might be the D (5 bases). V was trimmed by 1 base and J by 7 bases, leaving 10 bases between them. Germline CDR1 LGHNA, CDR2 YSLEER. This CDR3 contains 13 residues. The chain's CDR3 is CASSQARVAGYTF. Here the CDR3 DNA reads TGCGCCAGCAGCCAAGCCAGGGTGGCTGGCTACACCTTC.

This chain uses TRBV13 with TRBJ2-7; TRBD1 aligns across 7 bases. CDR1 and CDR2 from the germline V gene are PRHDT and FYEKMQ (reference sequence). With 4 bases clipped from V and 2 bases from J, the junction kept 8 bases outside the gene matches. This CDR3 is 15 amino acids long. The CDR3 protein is CASSSEQGNPYEQYF. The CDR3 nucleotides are TGTGCCAGCAGCTCGGAACAGGGGAACCCCTACGAGCAGTACTTC. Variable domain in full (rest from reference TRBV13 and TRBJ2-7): AAGVIQSPRHLIKEKRETATLKCYPIPRHDTVYWYQQGPGQDPQFLISFYEKMQSDKGSIPDRFSAQQFSDYHSELNMSSLELGDSALYFCASSSEQGNPYEQYFGPGTRLTVT.